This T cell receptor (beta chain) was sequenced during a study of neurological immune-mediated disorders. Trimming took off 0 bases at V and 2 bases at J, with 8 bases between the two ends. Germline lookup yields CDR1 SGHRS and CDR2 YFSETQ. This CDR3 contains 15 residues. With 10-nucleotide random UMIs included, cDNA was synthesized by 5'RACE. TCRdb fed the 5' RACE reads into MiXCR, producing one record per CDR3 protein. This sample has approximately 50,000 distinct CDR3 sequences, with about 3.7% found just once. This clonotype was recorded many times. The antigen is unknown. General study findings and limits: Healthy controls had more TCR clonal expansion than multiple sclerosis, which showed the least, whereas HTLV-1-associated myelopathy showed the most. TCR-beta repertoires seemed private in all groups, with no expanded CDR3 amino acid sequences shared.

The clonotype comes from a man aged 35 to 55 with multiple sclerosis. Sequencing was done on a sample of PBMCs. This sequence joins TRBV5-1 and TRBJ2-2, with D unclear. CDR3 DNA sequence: TGCGCCAGCAGCTTGGCGGCACGTAACACCGGGGAGCTGTTTTTT. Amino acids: CASSLAARNTGELFF.